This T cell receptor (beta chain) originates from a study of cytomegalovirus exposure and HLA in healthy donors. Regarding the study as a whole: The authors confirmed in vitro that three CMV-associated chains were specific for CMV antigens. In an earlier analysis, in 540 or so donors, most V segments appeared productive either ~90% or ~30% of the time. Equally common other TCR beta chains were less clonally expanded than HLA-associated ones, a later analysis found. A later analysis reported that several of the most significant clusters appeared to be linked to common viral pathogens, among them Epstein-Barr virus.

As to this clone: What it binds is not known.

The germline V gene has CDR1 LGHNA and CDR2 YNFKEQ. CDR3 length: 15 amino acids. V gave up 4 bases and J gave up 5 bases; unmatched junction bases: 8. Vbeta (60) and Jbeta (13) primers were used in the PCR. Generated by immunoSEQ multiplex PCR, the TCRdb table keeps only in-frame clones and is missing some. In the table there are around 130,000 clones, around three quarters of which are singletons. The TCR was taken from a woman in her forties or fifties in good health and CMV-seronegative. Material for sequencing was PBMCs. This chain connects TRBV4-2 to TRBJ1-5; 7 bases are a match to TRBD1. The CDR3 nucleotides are TGTGCCAGCAGCCGGGCCTCTGACAGGGATCAGCCCCAGCATTTT. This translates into CASSRASDRDQPQHF.